These 26 T cell receptor beta chains were all obtained from the same sample, sequenced in a study of blood T cell repertoires in COVID-19. This table comes from immunoSEQ multiplex PCR, and its TCRdb copy is limited to in-frame clones, with some not included. The repertoire has a few hundred thousand clones, 70% to 90% of them found once; the top ten carry approximately 8%. The sample consisted of PBMCs or T cells enriched from blood (not recorded which). The receptors shown here come from a woman aged 55-69 years who had recovered from COVID-19.

The chain is built from TRBV2 and TRBJ2-3, with a tentative D call TRBD2 (7 bases). The CDR3 extends over 16 amino acids. Germline loops: CDR1 SNHLY, CDR2 FYNNEI. The ends were cut back, 2 bases at V and 4 bases at J, with 16 bases in the middle. The CDR3 DNA sequence: TGTGCCAGCAGTGAATTGGGTGGGGGGGCAGCAGATACGCAGTATTTT. It encodes CASSELGGGAADTQYF.

The rearrangement joins TRBV5-1 to TRBJ2-1; D is possibly TRBD1 (6 bases). The CDR3 length is 14 residues. Germline V CDR1 and CDR2: SGHRS, YFSETQ. The germline V and J ends were trimmed by 0 bases and 8 bases, with 12 bases remaining between them. The CDR3 loop reads CASSLGQVGDEQFF. In nucleotides, the CDR3 is TGCGCCAGCAGCTTGGGACAGGTGGGGGATGAGCAGTTCTTC. The full variable domain, its missing parts supplied by reference TRBV5-1 and TRBJ2-1, is KAGVTQTPRYLIKTRGQQVTLSCSPISGHRSVSWYQQTPGQGLQFLFEYFSETQRNKGNFPGRFSGRQFSNSRSEMNVSTLELGDSALYLCASSLGQVGDEQFFGPGTRLTVL.

The CDR3 nucleotides are TGTGCCAGCAGCCGAAGTATTAGCACCGGGGAGCTGTTTTTT. Protein product: CASSRSISTGELFF. The rearrangement joins TRBV7-6 to TRBJ2-2; D is undetermined. Germline lookup yields CDR1 SGHVS and CDR2 FNYEAQ. V was trimmed by 5 bases and J by 4 bases, leaving 11 bases between them. This CDR3 has 14 residues.

The J gene is TRBJ1-1, the V gene TRBV6-5; unclear D gene. The CDR3 runs to 13 residues. Germline-derived CDR1 and CDR2 are MNHEY and SVGAGI. V dropped 7 bases and J dropped 4 bases, with 13 bases sitting between them. CDR3 nucleotides: TGTGCCAGCAACTTCGATACTGTCACTGAAGCTTTCTTT. Translation gives CASNFDTVTEAFF.

This chain connects TRBV5-1 to TRBJ2-7; possible D gene TRBD1, 7 bases. Trimming took 4 bases from V and 6 from J, leaving 14 bases between them. This CDR3 comprises 13 residues. Germline CDR1 and CDR2: SGHRS and YFSETQ. The CDR3 sequence: CASSQRQGGEQYV. CDR3 coding DNA: TGCGCCAGCAGCCAACGACAGGGAGGCGAGCAGTACGTC.

This clone appeared a few times. The chain combines TRBV5-1 with TRBJ1-4, with 8 bases fitting TRBD1. The CDR3 totals 17 residues. Germline V CDR1 and CDR2: SGHRS, YFSETQ. J gave up 7 bases and V 2 bases, and 13 bases lay outside the gene matches. In nucleotides, the CDR3 is TGCGCCAGCAGCTTTGGATCAGGGGGCAGGGATTTTGAAAAACTGTTTTTT. It is translated as CASSFGSGGRDFEKLFF.

The V call is TRBV5-1, the J call TRBJ1-4; D ambiguous. V gave up 3 bases and J gave up 8 bases, with 11 bases separating them. The V gene's germline CDR1 is SGHRS and CDR2 YFSETQ. The CDR3 is 13 residues long. The CDR3 nucleotides read TGCGCCAGCAGCTCAGAATTATTCGAAAAACTGTTTTTT. It yields the protein CASSSELFEKLFF.

The chain is built from TRBV18 and TRBJ1-1, with TRBD1 matching over 9 bases. Germline CDR1 is KGHSH and CDR2 is LQKENI. There are 14 residues in the CDR3. J was trimmed by 4 bases and V by 6 bases; bases with no gene match: 6. The CDR3 sequence is CASSSQGAVTEAFF. In nucleotides, the CDR3 is TGTGCCAGCTCGTCACAGGGGGCGGTCACTGAAGCTTTCTTT.

The V and J genes are TRBV12-5 and TRBJ2-6; D unresolved. This CDR3 is 16 amino acids long. From germline, CDR1 is LGHNT and CDR2 FRNRAP. V lost 5 bases and J 3 bases, leaving 14 bases between the germline ends. CDR3 protein: CASGLTPGFGANVLTF. CDR3 bases: TGTGCTAGTGGTCTCACTCCCGGGTTTGGGGCCAACGTCCTGACTTTC.

The rearrangement joins TRBV5-1 to TRBJ2-7; D is possibly TRBD2 (5 bases). Between the trimmed V and J ends, which lost 4 bases and 2 bases, there was a span of 13 bases. This CDR3 is 14 amino acids long. Germline V CDR1 and CDR2: SGHRS, YFSETQ. This CDR3 reads CASSIYEGAYEQYF. CDR3 coding DNA: TGCGCCAGCAGCATTTATGAGGGCGCCTACGAGCAGTACTTC.

For this clone: The same CDR3 arises from other DNA sequences in this sample as well. The genes are TRBV5-1 and TRBJ2-4, with TRBD1 matching over 7 bases. J was trimmed by 0 bases and V by 1 base; bases with no gene match: 4. The CDR3 is 16 amino acids. The germline V gene encodes CDR1 SGHRS and CDR2 YFSETQ. The CDR3 nucleotides are TGCGCCAGCAGCTTGAGGACAGGTCTAGCCAAAAACATTCAGTACTTC. Its protein is CASSLRTGLAKNIQYF.

The rearrangement joins TRBV5-1 to TRBJ1-1, with D perhaps TRBD1 (5 bases). Germline V gene lookup returns CDR1 SGHRS and CDR2 YFSETQ. The CDR3 loop spans 15 amino acids. V shed 1 base and J shed 0 bases, with 10 bases lying between them. The chain's CDR3 is CASSLPAGVNTEAFF. The DNA of the CDR3 is TGCGCCAGCAGCTTGCCCGCGGGGGTGAACACTGAAGCTTTCTTT.

The DNA for the CDR3 is TGTGCCAGTAGCCTAAGGACAGTTGAAAAACTGTTTTTT. Its translation is CASSLRTVEKLFF. The chain links TRBV19 to TRBJ1-4, with a possible D match to TRBD1 (6 bases). Trimming left V 6 bases short and J 7 bases short, with 12 bases between. CDR1 LNHDA and CDR2 SQIVND come from the germline V gene (reference sequence). This CDR3 has 13 residues.

This chain links TRBV5-6 with TRBJ2-5; 8 bases are a match to TRBD2. The CDR3 is made up of 15 amino acids. V shed 3 bases, J shed 1 base, and the junction held 5 bases outside the gene matches. Germline V CDR1 and CDR2: SGHDT, YYEEEE. The CDR3 spells CASSSTGGSQETQYF. CDR3 coding DNA: TGTGCCAGCAGCTCCACGGGGGGGTCCCAAGAGACCCAGTACTTC.

The chain joins TRBV3-1 (or the pseudogene TRBV3-2) to TRBJ2-1; 9 bases agree with TRBD1. CDR1 and CDR2 from the germline V gene are LGHDT and YNNKEL (reference sequence). The CDR3 is 14 residues long. Trimming at V came to 2 bases and at J to 6 bases, leaving 2 bases not matched to a gene. The DNA of the CDR3 is TGTGCCAGCAGCCAACCGGACAGGGGCAATGAGCAGTTCTTC. Protein sequence: CASSQPDRGNEQFF.

This clone was seen just once. The V and J genes are TRBV28 and TRBJ1-4; a possible D gene is TRBD1 (5 bases). Trimming removed 7 bases at V and 6 bases at J, with 12 bases between. CDR3 length: 13 residues. CDR1 and CDR2 from the germline V gene are MDHEN and SYDVKM. CDR3 coding DNA: TGTGCCAGCATAGGGGCTGTAGATGAAAAACTGTTTTTT. The encoded protein is CASIGAVDEKLFF.

The rearrangement uses TRBV5-1 and TRBJ2-5; D perhaps matches TRBD2 (5 bases). V shed 0 bases and J shed 2 bases, with 11 bases lying between them. The CDR3 is 15 residues long. CDR1 is SGHRS, CDR2 YFSETQ, per germline. Here the CDR3 reads CASSLVEGTQETQYF. The CDR3 DNA reads as TGCGCCAGCAGCTTGGTAGAGGGAACTCAAGAGACCCAGTACTTC.

This chain joins TRBV6-5 and TRBJ2-3; 11 bases align to TRBD2. This CDR3 is built from 15 residues. With 4 bases clipped from V and 6 bases from J, the junction kept 6 bases outside the gene matches. In germline, CDR1 is MNHEY, CDR2 SVGAGI. The CDR3 DNA sequence: TGTGCCAGCAGTTTGGTAGCGGGGGGGCCCGATACGCAGTATTTT. Translation: CASSLVAGGPDTQYF.

This clone was observed a few times. The V and J genes are TRBV25-1 and TRBJ1-1, with a tentative D call TRBD1 (6 bases). The CDR3 has 13 amino acids. In germline, CDR1 is MGHDK, CDR2 SYGVNS. V was cut by 6 bases and J by 1 base, with 9 bases left in between. CDR3 residues: CASRRGGNTEAFF. The CDR3 DNA follows: TGTGCCAGCAGGAGGGGGGGGAACACTGAAGCTTTCTTT.

The chain combines TRBV7-8 with TRBJ2-3; D remains ambiguous. V shed 5 bases and J shed 2 bases, with 11 bases lying between them. Germline CDR1 reads SGHVS; CDR2 reads FQNEAQ. The CDR3 is 14 residues long. CDR3 bases: TGTGCCAGCAGCCCCCGAGGATACACAGATACGCAGTATTTT. It encodes CASSPRGYTDTQYF.

The V call is TRBV10-3, the J call TRBJ1-5; possibly TRBD1 for D (6 bases). Trimming shortened V by 4 bases and J by 2 bases, and 12 bases separated the two germline ends. The CDR3 length is 15 residues. Germline V gives CDR1 ENHRY, CDR2 SYGVKD. CDR3: CAISGGGNGNQPQHF. The CDR3 nucleotides read TGTGCCATCAGTGGAGGGGGTAACGGCAATCAGCCCCAGCATTTT.

This chain links TRBV27 with TRBJ2-1; TRBD1 matches 8 bases. The V gene end was trimmed by 6 bases and the J gene end by 0 bases; junction bases not matched to a gene: 4. Germline V CDR1 and CDR2: MNHEY, SMNVEV (reference sequence). This CDR3 is 15 amino acids long. The CDR3 region is CASSPGGGSYNEQFF. For the CDR3, the DNA is TGTGCCAGCAGCCCAGGGGGCGGCTCCTACAATGAGCAGTTCTTC.

This clone was counted once. This rearrangement joins TRBV20-1 to TRBJ2-5; a weak D match, TRBD2 (6 bases). The germline V gene has CDR1 DFQATT and CDR2 SNEGSKA (reference sequence). The CDR3 loop spans 14 amino acids. Trimming stripped 3 bases from V and 5 bases from J, with 16 bases between. The CDR3 sequence is CSASSRRVGETQYF. CDR3 sequence (DNA): TGCAGTGCTAGTTCGAGGAGGGTGGGGGAGACCCAGTACTTC.

Concerning this clone itself: Its ends do not fully match the called genes, so a read error is possible. The gene calls are TRBV7-7 and TRBJ2-3; the D gene is possibly TRBD2 (6 bases). The CDR3 runs 17 residues. The germline V gene has CDR1 SSHAT and CDR2 FNYEAQ (reference sequence). CDR3 residues: CASSLGFGQGGADTQYF. CDR3 sequence (DNA): TGTGCTAGCAGCTTAGGCTTTGGGCAGGGCGGGGCAGATACGCAGTATTTT.

V and J are TRBV18 and TRBJ2-2; 8 nucleotides align to TRBD2. The germline V gene encodes CDR1 KGHSH and CDR2 LQKENI. V lost 6 bases and J lost 5; bases outside the gene matches: 8. This CDR3 contains 15 residues. Here the CDR3 reads CASSPIRGGTGELFF. The CDR3, as DNA: TGTGCCAGCTCCCCCATCCGGGGGGGGACCGGGGAGCTGTTTTTT.

J is TRBJ2-3 and V is TRBV29-1, with D possibly TRBD2 on 5 matching bases. This CDR3 spans 15 amino acids. In germline, CDR1 is SQVTM, CDR2 ANQGSEA. The V end lost 1 base, the J end lost 2 bases, and 13 bases lay between the germline ends. CDR3 region: CSVEVAGATTDTQYF. CDR3 bases: TGCAGCGTTGAAGTCGCGGGCGCGACCACAGATACGCAGTATTTT.